This T cell receptor (beta chain) is drawn from a study of T cells in Graves' hyperthyroidism and ophthalmopathy. The table lists this clonotype with many counts. Its antigen is undetermined. Whole-study results and caveats: Researchers found most expanded thyroid clonotypes above 0.001 in blood as well. Classification by a 13 V-J model distinguished ophthalmopathy from stable hyperthyroidism.

What was amplified from RNA transcripts were TCR beta CDR3 regions. TCR CDR3 regions were first amplified by RT-PCR with HTBI primers. From the multiplex PCR reads, TCRdb called clonotypes with MiXCR, one entry per CDR3 protein. In the table there are hundreds of thousands of distinct CDR3 sequences, about 14% of which are singletons. The CDR3 covers 13 residues. V was cut by 5 bases and J by 4 bases, with 10 bases left in between. Germline V gene lookup returns CDR1 SEHNR and CDR2 FQNEAQ (reference sequence). PBMCs came from over 8.5 ml fresh peripheral blood. The source of this sequence is a woman younger than 30 with Graves' hyperthyroidism. Input material: blood. This chain joins TRBV7-9 and TRBJ2-3; D gene ambiguous. This chain's CDR3 is CASSPSKADTQYF. In nucleotides, the CDR3 is TGTGCCAGCAGCCCCAGTAAGGCAGATACGCAGTATTTT.